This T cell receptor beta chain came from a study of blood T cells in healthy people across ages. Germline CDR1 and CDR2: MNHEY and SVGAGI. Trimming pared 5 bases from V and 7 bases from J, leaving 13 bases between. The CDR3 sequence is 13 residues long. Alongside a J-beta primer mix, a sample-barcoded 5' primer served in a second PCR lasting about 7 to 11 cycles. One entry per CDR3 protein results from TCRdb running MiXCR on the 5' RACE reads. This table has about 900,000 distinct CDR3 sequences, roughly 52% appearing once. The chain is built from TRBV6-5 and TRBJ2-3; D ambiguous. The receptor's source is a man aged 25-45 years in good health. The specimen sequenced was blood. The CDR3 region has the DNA TGTGCCAGCAGTCGTAACCGTGTGAATACGCAGTATTTT. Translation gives CASSRNRVNTQYF.